The 32 T cell receptor beta chains presented below share a single source sample, sequenced in a study of T-cell reconstitution after alpha-beta-depleted transplantation in children. This sample's TCRbeta library carried unique molecular identifier barcodes. Each CDR3 protein is one row after TCRdb ran MiXCR on the PCR reads. The data contain some 520,000 distinct CDR3 sequences, about 30% of them singletons. This sample comprised PBMCs from the stem cell graft donor, obtained from the stem cell graft. These receptors all come from a human donor who donated a stem cell graft to a child with aplastic anemia.

With regard to this clonotype: Germline is not matched at one junction end, which may reflect a read error. Here the CDR3 reads CASSPQARRTEAFF. For the CDR3, the DNA is TGTGCCAGCTCTCCACAGGCCCGGAGGACTGAAGCTTTCTTT. V and J are TRBV18 and TRBJ1-1; D may be TRBD1 (5 bases). The CDR3 sequence is 14 residues long. CDR1 is KGHSH and CDR2 is LQKENI in the germline V gene.

There are a few counts of this clonotype. J is TRBJ1-4 and V is TRBV7-9; maybe TRBD1 (6 bases). CDR1 SEHNR and CDR2 FQNEAQ come from the germline V gene (reference sequence). V lost 6 bases and J 4 bases, leaving 15 bases between the germline ends. The CDR3 consists of 15 residues. The CDR3 is CASSTGGGGNEKLFF. Here the CDR3 DNA reads TGTGCCAGCAGTACAGGTGGAGGGGGTAATGAAAAACTGTTTTTT.

In this sample, this clonotype turned up a few times. This chain links TRBV11-3 with TRBJ2-1; D might be TRBD2 (5 bases). CDR3 length: 14 amino acids. CDR1 SGHNT and CDR2 YENEEA come from the germline V gene. With 1 base removed from V and 9 bases from J, the gap between germline ends came to 13 bases. CDR3 amino acids: CASSLGTSPGEQFF. CDR3 nucleotide sequence: TGTGCCAGCAGCTTAGGTACTAGTCCAGGTGAGCAGTTCTTC.

The gene calls are TRBV29-1 and TRBJ1-1; 8 positions match TRBD1. Germline V gene lookup returns CDR1 SQVTM and CDR2 ANQGSEA. Trimming removed 7 bases from V and 1 base from J; junction bases left unmatched: 5. This CDR3 region has 13 residues. Written as DNA, the CDR3 is TGCAGCGCTCGACAGGGGAGGAACACTGAAGCTTTCTTT. Its translation: CSARQGRNTEAFF.

The CDR3 loop reads CASSLGGLTTDTQYF. CDR3 DNA: TGTGCCAGCAGCTTAGGGGGACTCACCACAGATACGCAGTATTTT. The chain has TRBV7-2 and TRBJ2-3; D is possibly TRBD2 (6 bases). Germline values: CDR1 SGHTA, CDR2 FQGNSA. The CDR3 sequence is 15 residues long. V lost 1 base to trimming and J lost 2 bases, with 10 bases between them.

The sample holds a few counts of this clonotype. This chain joins TRBV4-3 and TRBJ2-3, with unresolved D. Germline-derived CDR1 and CDR2 are LGHNA and YSLEER. CDR3 length: 13 residues. Trimming removed 1 base at V and 5 bases at J, with 7 bases between. The CDR3 DNA follows: TGCGCCAGCAGCCAAGGATTTAGAGATACGCAGTATTTT. It encodes CASSQGFRDTQYF.

This clonotype has ten or more counts. The chain recombines TRBV12-3 or TRBV12-4 with TRBJ1-1, with 9 bases matching TRBD1. V was clipped by 6 bases and J by 5 bases; unmatched bases: 7. CDR3 size: 14 residues. The CDR3 is CASRGGGTGTEAFF. In nucleotides, the CDR3 is TGTGCCAGCAGGGGGGGGGGGACAGGGACTGAAGCTTTCTTT.

The chain links TRBV28 to TRBJ2-3; TRBD2 aligns across 8 bases. The length of the CDR3 is 16 residues. J was trimmed by 5 bases and V by 3 bases; bases with no gene match: 10. Germline V CDR1 and CDR2: MDHEN, SYDVKM. DNA for the CDR3: TGTGCCAGCAGTTTTAGGCAGCGGGAGATTATAGATACGCAGTATTTT. As protein: CASSFRQREIIDTQYF. Full variable domain (missing parts from reference TRBV28 and TRBJ2-3): DVKVTQSSRYLVKRTGEKVFLECVQDMDHENMFWYRQDPGLGLRLIYFSYDVKMKEKGDIPEGYSVSREKKERFSLILESASTNQTSMYLCASSFRQREIIDTQYFGPGTRLTVL.

J is TRBJ2-1 and V is TRBV4-3, with 9 bases aligning to TRBD2. The junction had 1 base not matched to a gene; V was cut back by 4 bases and J by 9 bases. The length of the CDR3 is 12 residues. The germline V gene encodes CDR1 LGHNA and CDR2 YSLEER. The CDR3 DNA is TGCGCCAGCAGCCCGCGGGGGGGTGAGCAGTTCTTC. It encodes CASSPRGGEQFF.

This clonotype was picked up many times. The chain links TRBV4-3 to TRBJ2-5; TRBD2 is a possible D gene (5 bases). The CDR3 is made up of 13 amino acids. Per the germline V gene, CDR1 is LGHNA and CDR2 is YSLEER. The ends were cut back, 0 bases at V and 5 bases at J, with 7 bases in the middle. CDR3 protein: CASSQDREETQYF. The CDR3 bases are TGCGCCAGCAGCCAAGATAGGGAGGAGACCCAGTACTTC.

This chain links TRBV29-1 with TRBJ1-2; D is possibly TRBD1 (5 bases). Germline CDR1 is SQVTM and CDR2 is ANQGSEA. The CDR3 totals 12 residues. V was trimmed by 4 bases and J by 5 bases, leaving 11 bases between them. CDR3 residues: CSVVEGQYGYTF. DNA of the CDR3: TGCAGCGTTGTTGAGGGGCAATATGGCTACACCTTC.

Comments on this clonotype: One junction end disagrees with the germline gene, perhaps due to a read error. This chain joins TRBV3-1 and TRBJ2-1, with 8 positions matching TRBD2. Germline V gives CDR1 LGHDT, CDR2 YNNKEL (reference sequence). This CDR3 is built from 15 residues. CDR3 nucleotide sequence: TGTGCCTGCAGCCGACCGGGACTAGTTAGGCATGAGCAGTTCTTC. Encoded protein: CACSRPGLVRHEQFF.

V is TRBV7-9 and J is TRBJ1-4; D is unresolved. Germline V gives CDR1 SEHNR, CDR2 FQNEAQ (reference sequence). This CDR3 is built from 16 residues. V dropped 0 bases and J dropped 1 base, with 9 bases sitting between them. DNA of the CDR3: TGTGCCAGCAGCTTAGCCCGCGTGGAAACTAATGAAAAACTGTTTTTT. It yields the protein CASSLARVETNEKLFF.

The chain uses TRBV5-1 and TRBJ2-5; D might be TRBD1 (6 bases). V lost 3 bases and J 2 bases, leaving 11 bases between the germline ends. The V gene's germline CDR1 is SGHRS and CDR2 YFSETQ. This CDR3 spans 14 amino acids. Written as DNA, the CDR3 is TGCGCCAGCAGCTCCCAGGGGCGTCAAGAGACCCAGTACTTC. Its protein product is CASSSQGRQETQYF.

This clonotype has more than one count but fewer than ten. V usage is TRBV5-1 and J usage is TRBJ2-1; no reliable D call. This CDR3 region has 15 residues. From germline, CDR1 is SGHRS and CDR2 YFSETQ. Trimming removed 0 bases at V and 0 bases at J, with 7 bases between. The CDR3 DNA reads as TGCGCCAGCAGCTTGGCCGCCGCCTCCTACAATGAGCAGTTCTTC. Its translation is CASSLAAASYNEQFF.

This clonotype was picked up a small number of times. The chain uses TRBV20-1 and TRBJ2-1; D remains ambiguous. V was shortened by 2 bases and J by 4 bases, with 15 bases between the two germline ends. Germline V gene lookup returns CDR1 DFQATT and CDR2 SNEGSKA (reference sequence). This CDR3 spans 15 amino acids. CDR3 sequence: CSARRSGPRYNEQFF. The CDR3 region has the DNA TGCAGTGCTAGACGTTCCGGACCCCGATACAATGAGCAGTTCTTC.

The chain has TRBV19 and TRBJ1-5; D might be TRBD1 (5 bases). CDR3 length equals 16 residues. CDR1 and CDR2 (germline): LNHDA, SQIVND (reference sequence). The V end was cut by 5 bases, the J end by 0 bases, with 14 bases between. Here the CDR3 DNA reads TGTGCCAGTAGTGCGCAGGGTGTCAGTAGCAATCAGCCCCAGCATTTT. Amino acid sequence: CASSAQGVSSNQPQHF. Looking up the rest from reference TRBV19 and TRBJ1-5 gives the full variable domain: DGGITQSPKYLFRKEGQNVTLSCEQNLNHDAMYWYRQDPGQGLRLIYYSQIVNDFQKGDIAEGYSVSREKKESFPLTVTSAQKNPTAFYLCASSAQGVSSNQPQHFGDGTRLSIL.

V gene TRBV28 combines with J gene TRBJ2-7; 8 bases are shared with TRBD1. V lost 5 bases to trimming and J lost 6 bases; unmatched junction nucleotides: 12. Germline V CDR1 and CDR2: MDHEN, SYDVKM. This CDR3 is 15 amino acids long. The CDR3 loop is CASSPTGTGQGEQYF. The CDR3 DNA reads TGTGCCAGCAGTCCTACGGGGACAGGTCAGGGCGAGCAGTACTTC.

The J gene is TRBJ1-3, the V gene TRBV27; 11 positions agree with TRBD1. V lost 5 bases, J lost 3 bases, and 6 bases stayed unmatched. Germline lookup yields CDR1 MNHEY and CDR2 SMNVEV (reference sequence). CDR3 length: 16 amino acids. The CDR3 is CASSPWTGGFGNTIYF. Here the CDR3 DNA reads TGTGCCAGCAGTCCGTGGACAGGGGGCTTTGGAAACACCATATATTTT.

The chain joins TRBV7-2 to TRBJ2-5; 10 bases fit TRBD2. The CDR3 covers 16 residues. The V segment lost 1 base and the J segment 4 bases; nucleotides outside the gene matches: 6. Germline-derived CDR1 and CDR2 are SGHTA and FQGNSA. In DNA form, the CDR3 reads TGTGCCAGCAGCTTAGACCTAGCGGGAGCTCGAGAGACCCAGTACTTC. Residues: CASSLDLAGARETQYF.

This clonotype has a handful of counts. This chain connects TRBV20-1 to TRBJ1-1, with TRBD1 identical over 8 bases. CDR3 size: 14 residues. Germline assignment: CDR1 DFQATT and CDR2 SNEGSKA (reference sequence). The junction had 3 bases not matched to a gene; V was cut back by 2 bases and J by 1 base. The chain's CDR3 is CSARRDRGNTEAFF. CDR3 nucleotide sequence: TGCAGTGCTAGAAGAGACAGGGGGAACACTGAAGCTTTCTTT.

The V call is TRBV5-6, the J call TRBJ1-1; the D gene is possibly TRBD1 (5 bases). This CDR3 is built from 14 residues. Germline CDR1 SGHDT, CDR2 YYEEEE. Trimming left V 4 bases short and J 4 bases short, with 14 bases between. CDR3 protein: CASSALSGLTEAFF. The CDR3 DNA is TGTGCCAGCAGCGCCTTGTCAGGGCTCACTGAAGCTTTCTTT.

The rearrangement joins TRBV30 to TRBJ2-1; 8 nucleotides line up with TRBD2. From germline, CDR1 is GTSNPN and CDR2 SVGIG (reference sequence). The CDR3 consists of 15 residues. The ends lost 8 bases at V and 8 bases at J; junction bases unmatched: 17. CDR3 in DNA: TGTGCCCGTACGAGTCGGGAGGGGTTGGGGGATGAGCAGTTCTTC. It codes for CARTSREGLGDEQFF.

The chain has TRBV9 and TRBJ1-1; 9 bases fit TRBD1. CDR1 and CDR2 from the germline V gene are SGDLS and YYNGEE. This CDR3 comprises 15 residues. Germline trimming cut 0 bases from V and 8 bases from J; bases unmatched to any gene: 8. CDR3 amino acids: CASSVAEGQGLEAFF. The CDR3, as DNA: TGTGCCAGCAGCGTAGCTGAGGGACAGGGTCTCGAAGCTTTCTTT.

The rearrangement links TRBV13 to TRBJ1-4; the match to TRBD1 covers 7 bases. The ends lost 5 bases at V and 4 bases at J; junction bases unmatched: 10. The CDR3 spans 16 residues. Germline CDR1 is PRHDT and CDR2 is FYEKMQ (reference sequence). CDR3 amino acids: CASSAPGTADNEKLFF. DNA of the CDR3: TGTGCCAGCAGCGCTCCCGGGACAGCCGATAATGAAAAACTGTTTTTT. Combining the CDR3 with reference TRBV13 and TRBJ1-4 gives the whole variable domain AAGVIQSPRHLIKEKRETATLKCYPIPRHDTVYWYQQGPGQDPQFLISFYEKMQSDKGSIPDRFSAQQFSDYHSELNMSSLELGDSALYFCASSAPGTADNEKLFFGSGTQLSVL.

The J gene is TRBJ2-7, the V gene TRBV27; D unresolved. V lost 8 bases and J lost 2, with 19 bases in between. The germline V gene encodes CDR1 MNHEY and CDR2 SMNVEV (reference sequence). CDR3 length equals 15 residues. The chain's CDR3 is CASHPMYSLTYEQYF. CDR3 bases: TGTGCCAGCCACCCAATGTACAGCCTTACCTACGAGCAGTACTTC.

This chain's CDR3 is CASSPLGVAGTTDTQYF. In DNA form, the CDR3 reads TGTGCCAGCAGTCCCCTGGGGGTAGCGGGGACCACAGATACGCAGTATTTT. The V and J genes are TRBV6-1 and TRBJ2-3; 8 bases fit TRBD2. V dropped 5 bases and J dropped 2; count of bases not matched to a gene: 12. CDR3 length: 17 amino acids. Germline lookup yields CDR1 MNHNS and CDR2 SASEGT.

This chain uses TRBV10-3 with TRBJ2-3; D not certain. The CDR3 is 13 residues long. Trimming removed 6 bases at V and 4 bases at J, with 11 bases between. CDR1 is ENHRY, CDR2 SYGVKD, per germline. The CDR3 DNA is TGTGCCATCAGCCAGACTCCTCCAGATACGCAGTATTTT. It codes for CAISQTPPDTQYF.

The rearrangement joins TRBV7-2 to TRBJ1-1; tentatively, D is TRBD1 (5 bases). CDR1 and CDR2 (germline): SGHTA, FQGNSA. CDR3 size: 15 residues. V was pared by 3 bases and J by 4 bases, with 15 bases between. The CDR3 here is CASSFQTGLTTEAFF. The CDR3 region has the DNA TGTGCCAGCAGCTTTCAAACAGGTTTGACCACTGAAGCTTTCTTT.

The chain carries TRBV7-8 and TRBJ2-7; D unclear. The CDR3 runs to 16 residues. Trimming pared 1 base from V and 2 bases from J, leaving 15 bases between. CDR1 SGHVS and CDR2 FQNEAQ come from the germline V gene. CDR3 coding DNA: TGTGCCAGCAGCTTAGGCTCGGTAGGCGTTCCCTACGAGCAGTACTTC. This translates into CASSLGSVGVPYEQYF. The full variable domain, rest sourced from reference TRBV7-8 and TRBJ2-7, is GAGVSQSPRYKVAKRGQDVALRCDPISGHVSLFWYQQALGQGPEFLTYFQNEAQLDKSGLPSDRFFAERPEGSVSTLKIQRTQQEDSAVYLCASSLGSVGVPYEQYFGPGTRLTVT.

This clonotype was recorded a few times. This chain joins TRBV29-1 and TRBJ1-2; D perhaps matches TRBD1 (5 bases). The CDR3 contains 12 residues. The germline V gene encodes CDR1 SQVTM and CDR2 ANQGSEA. V gave up 7 bases and J gave up 7 bases, with 16 bases separating them. The CDR3: CSAATGLVGYTF. In DNA form, the CDR3 reads TGCAGCGCCGCGACGGGACTGGTTGGCTACACCTTC.

This chain links TRBV2 with TRBJ2-7; 14 nucleotides agree with TRBD2. CDR1 and CDR2 from the germline V gene are SNHLY and FYNNEI. Losses at the gene ends were 8 bases for V and 6 bases for J; bases not matched to a gene: 9. This CDR3 region has 15 residues. The CDR3 coding sequence is TGTGCCAGCGGGGGGGGACTAGCGGGAGCGAGCGAGCAGTACTTC. Protein: CASGGGLAGASEQYF.